Listed here are 25 T cell receptor beta chains from one sample, sequenced in a study of Ad26.COV2.S vaccination and SARS-CoV-2 variants. The protocol was immunoSEQ multiplex PCR, while the TCRdb copy is restricted to in-frame clones and leaves out a portion. The sample holds roughly 700,000 clones; around 90% are singletons and the top ten take about 1.5%. Treatment meaning: roughly 19 received Ad26.COV2.S at low or high dose, single or two shots; a few received placebo; per-sample allocation not given. The study sampled participants on day 63 after the first vaccine or placebo injection. This specimen consisted of peripheral blood, obtained in a trial of Ad26.COV2.S vaccine versus placebo. All receptors come from a person aged 18-65 years who received the Ad26.COV2.S COVID-19 vaccine or a placebo.

This sequence joins TRBV3-1 (or the pseudogene TRBV3-2) and TRBJ2-2; TRBD2 is a possible D gene (6 bases). CDR3 size: 17 residues. The germline V gene encodes CDR1 LGHDT and CDR2 YNNKEL (reference sequence). Trimming took off 4 bases at V and 2 bases at J, with 17 bases between the two ends. The CDR3, as DNA: TGTGCCAGCAGCCCCCCCCTCTGGCGGGGTAACACCGGGGAGCTGTTTTTT. It yields the protein CASSPPLWRGNTGELFF.

This chain links TRBV3-1 (or the pseudogene TRBV3-2) with TRBJ1-2; TRBD1 aligns across 8 bases. Germline V gene data show CDR1 as LGHDT and CDR2 as YNNKEL (reference sequence). The ends lost 0 bases at V and 13 bases at J; junction bases unmatched: 7. The CDR3 sequence is 13 residues long. The DNA for the CDR3 is TGTGCCAGCAGCCAAGATTCCGGGGACAGGTCCACCTTC. This gives the protein CASSQDSGDRSTF.

The chain couples TRBV5-6 to TRBJ1-6, with a tentative D call TRBD1 (5 bases). The CDR3 runs to 13 residues. CDR1 is SGHDT, CDR2 YYEEEE, per germline. V was cut by 7 bases and J by 10 bases, with 15 bases left in between. The CDR3 DNA reads as TGTGCCAGCCTCCGGCGGGCAGGGTCACCCCTCCACTTT. Protein product: CASLRRAGSPLHF.

The rearrangement links TRBV19 to TRBJ2-7; TRBD1 matches at 7 bases. This CDR3 comprises 14 residues. V was pared by 4 bases and J by 3 bases, with 6 bases of the junction left unmatched. The V gene's germline CDR1 is LNHDA and CDR2 SQIVND (reference sequence). The CDR3 nucleotides read TGTGCCAGTAGTACTCCAGACAGGGTCTACGAGCAGTACTTC. It is translated as CASSTPDRVYEQYF.

The genes are TRBV5-5 and TRBJ2-3; D is undetermined. CDR3 length: 12 amino acids. Trimming removed 6 bases from V and 6 bases from J, with 11 bases in between. The V gene's germline CDR1 is SGHKS and CDR2 YYEKEE (reference sequence). The CDR3 DNA reads TGTGCCAGCAAGGGAACCGGGGATACGCAGTATTTT. It specifies CASKGTGDTQYF.

The gene calls are TRBV18 and TRBJ2-3; D perhaps matches TRBD1 (7 bases). Between the trimmed V and J ends, which lost 3 bases and 4 bases, there was a span of 17 bases. The germline gives CDR1 KGHSH, CDR2 LQKENI. The CDR3 contains 16 residues. The CDR3 reads CASSPGRDSSPDTQYF. The CDR3 nucleotides are TGTGCCAGCTCACCTGGGCGGGACAGCTCGCCAGATACGCAGTATTTT.

This sequence joins TRBV24-1 and TRBJ1-5; 8 positions match TRBD1. The V segment lost 3 bases and the J segment 0 bases; nucleotides outside the gene matches: 12. CDR3 length equals 19 residues. The germline CDR1 and CDR2 sequences are KGHDR and SFDVKD. CDR3 protein: CATSDPGQGGIYSNQPQHF. The DNA of the CDR3 is TGTGCCACCAGTGATCCAGGACAGGGAGGGATATATAGCAATCAGCCCCAGCATTTT.

The genes are TRBV6-5 and TRBJ2-2, with a possible D match to TRBD1 (6 bases). The CDR3 covers 14 residues. The V and J ends lost 8 bases and 0 bases respectively, with 10 bases between them. Germline CDR1 reads MNHEY; CDR2 reads SVGAGI. Here the CDR3 reads CASGQNSNTGELFF. Here the CDR3 DNA reads TGTGCCAGCGGACAGAACTCGAACACCGGGGAGCTGTTTTTT.

This chain joins TRBV12-3 or TRBV12-4 and TRBJ2-7, with a possible D match to TRBD1 (6 bases). The V end was cut by 5 bases, the J end by 6 bases, with 11 bases between. This CDR3 region has 12 residues. CDR3 bases: TGTGCCAGCAGTCGCACAGGGACCGAGCAGTACTTC. The encoded protein is CASSRTGTEQYF.

The V call is TRBV25-1, the J call TRBJ1-1; 11 nucleotides line up with TRBD1. Germline trimming cut 3 bases from V and 7 bases from J; bases unmatched to any gene: 7. CDR1 and CDR2 from the germline V gene are MGHDK and SYGVNS. This CDR3 contains 15 residues. As DNA, the CDR3 is TGTGCCAGCAGTGACGGACAGGGGGCTTTGGGTGAAGCTTTCTTT. Its protein product is CASSDGQGALGEAFF.

On this clone itself: The sample contains more than one DNA sequence encoding this CDR3. V gene TRBV11-3 combines with J gene TRBJ2-2; TRBD1 is a possible D gene (5 bases). Between the trimmed V and J ends, which lost 2 bases and 4 bases, there was a span of 5 bases. In germline, CDR1 is SGHNT, CDR2 YENEEA. The CDR3 runs 13 residues. CDR3: CASSLRGTGELFF. The CDR3 DNA sequence: TGTGCCAGCAGCTTAAGGGGCACCGGGGAGCTGTTTTTT.

The chain is built from TRBV5-1 and TRBJ1-1; D is perhaps TRBD1 (5 bases). Trimming cost V 2 bases and J 0 bases, with 11 bases left between them. Germline V gene sequence: CDR1 SGHRS, CDR2 YFSETQ. There are 15 residues in the CDR3. The CDR3 coding sequence is TGCGCCAGCAGCTTTATAGGGGAAATGAACACTGAAGCTTTCTTT. Translated, it gives CASSFIGEMNTEAFF.

V is TRBV6-5 and J is TRBJ1-3; TRBD1 might be the D (5 bases). V was clipped by 2 bases and J by 3 bases, with 11 bases between them. The CDR3 loop spans 15 amino acids. Germline V gene sequence: CDR1 MNHEY, CDR2 SVGAGI. DNA for the CDR3: TGTGCCAGCAGTTACGGGGCAGGGCGTGGAAACACCATATATTTT. Protein product: CASSYGAGRGNTIYF.

V and J are TRBV12-3 or TRBV12-4 and TRBJ1-1; 7 bases fit TRBD1. V lost 5 bases, J lost 8 bases, and 8 bases stayed unmatched. The CDR3 covers 13 residues. The CDR3 loop is CASSRQGVREAFF. Here the CDR3 DNA reads TGTGCCAGCAGTAGACAGGGAGTGAGGGAAGCTTTCTTT.

This chain joins TRBV30 and TRBJ2-1; 7 bases agree with TRBD2. J was trimmed by 4 bases and V by 1 base; bases with no gene match: 7. This CDR3 spans 15 amino acids. The V gene's germline CDR1 is GTSNPN and CDR2 SVGIG (reference sequence). In nucleotides, the CDR3 is TGTGCCTGGAGTGGGGTGGCGGGAGCATACAATGAGCAGTTCTTC. Translated, it gives CAWSGVAGAYNEQFF.

The genes are TRBV30 and TRBJ2-7; 8 nucleotides match TRBD2. V lost 3 bases, J lost 11 bases, and 6 bases stayed unmatched. CDR1 and CDR2 (germline): GTSNPN, SVGIG (reference sequence). This CDR3 has 11 residues. Here the CDR3 DNA reads TGTGCCTGGAGCGGGGGGGCCGCAAAGTACTTC. Its translation: CAWSGGAAKYF.

The J gene is TRBJ2-2, the V gene TRBV20-1, with D possibly matching TRBD1 (6 bases). V was clipped by 3 bases and J by 3 bases, with 17 bases between them. Germline CDR1 is DFQATT and CDR2 is SNEGSKA (reference sequence). The length of the CDR3 is 16 residues. CDR3 in DNA: TGCAGTGCTAGTATTGGGACAAGGATGGACACCGGGGAGCTGTTTTTT. Translation: CSASIGTRMDTGELFF.

The chain has TRBV10-3 and TRBJ1-2; D is ambiguous. Germline CDR1 is ENHRY and CDR2 is SYGVKD. CDR3 length: 11 residues. Trimming left V 6 bases short and J 3 bases short, with 5 bases between. CDR3 bases: TGTGCCATCAGGGAATACTATGGCTACACCTTC. Its translation: CAIREYYGYTF.

The genes are TRBV25-1 and TRBJ2-1, with TRBD2 identical over 7 bases. Losses at the gene ends were 7 bases for V and 2 bases for J; bases not matched to a gene: 5. The CDR3 has 14 amino acids. CDR1 is MGHDK, CDR2 SYGVNS, per germline. This CDR3 reads CASNPSGTYNEQFF. CDR3 nucleotide sequence: TGTGCCAGCAACCCTAGCGGCACCTACAATGAGCAGTTCTTC.

This chain uses TRBV5-4 with TRBJ2-4; D uncertain. The germline V gene encodes CDR1 SGHNT and CDR2 YYREEE (reference sequence). This CDR3 spans 14 amino acids. Trimming cost V 0 bases and J 4 bases, with 8 bases left between them. CDR3 DNA: TGTGCCAGCAGCTTGGGGCAGGTTAAAAACATTCAGTACTTC. This sequence encodes CASSLGQVKNIQYF.

This chain connects TRBV27 to TRBJ1-4, with 8 bases aligning to TRBD1. CDR3 length equals 15 residues. Germline V gene data show CDR1 as MNHEY and CDR2 as SMNVEV (reference sequence). V dropped 5 bases and J dropped 6; count of bases not matched to a gene: 8. CDR3 sequence reads: CASSPTDRADEKLFF. The CDR3 coding sequence is TGTGCCAGCAGTCCCACGGACAGGGCGGATGAAAAACTGTTTTTT.

Regarding this clone: In the same sample, other DNA sequences code for this CDR3. The rearrangement links TRBV5-4 to TRBJ2-3, with D tentatively TRBD2 (5 bases). The CDR3 covers 15 residues. Germline V gene sequence: CDR1 SGHNT, CDR2 YYREEE (reference sequence). V was clipped by 0 bases and J by 1 base, with 9 bases between them. The CDR3 nucleotides read TGTGCCAGCAGCTTGGGGCCCGGGGGCACAGATACGCAGTATTTT. Amino acids: CASSLGPGGTDTQYF.

V gene TRBV4-3 combines with J gene TRBJ1-1; D is unresolved. The CDR3 spans 16 residues. The V gene's germline CDR1 is LGHNA and CDR2 YSLEER. V was pared by 0 bases and J by 0 bases, with 11 bases between. In DNA, the CDR3 is TGCGCCAGCAGCCAAGATACCTTAGGACTGAACACTGAAGCTTTCTTT. Protein: CASSQDTLGLNTEAFF.

This clone was detected once. The chain joins TRBV19 to TRBJ2-5; 12 positions agree with TRBD1. Germline assignment: CDR1 LNHDA and CDR2 SQIVND (reference sequence). There are 14 residues in the CDR3. Unmatched junction bases numbered 5, after V lost 8 bases and J lost 4 bases. As DNA, the CDR3 is TGTGCCAGTGCCGGGACAGGGGGCCCAGAGACCCAGTACTTC. It encodes CASAGTGGPETQYF.

This chain connects TRBV18 to TRBJ1-2; D is undetermined. The CDR3 spans 15 residues. Germline V gene lookup returns CDR1 KGHSH and CDR2 LQKENI. V was pared by 2 bases and J by 0 bases, with 10 bases between. The CDR3 nucleotides are TGTGCCAGCTCACCAGAATCCTCAACTAACTATGGCTACACCTTC. Translating gives CASSPESSTNYGYTF.